One and the same sample provided the 3 T cell receptor beta chains below, sequenced in a study of OX40 agonist ivuxolimab in advanced cancers. Preparation of the library involved the immunoSEQ multiplex PCR assay. TCRdb's version of the immuneACCESS table is confined to in-frame rearrangements and falls short of the full clone set. An unresolved V gene accounts for under half of the shortfall where checked; the remainder is of unknown origin. The sample records roughly 70,000 clones, roughly 80% of which are singletons. Of the sample, approximately 5.2% is held by the ten largest clones. The sequencing here drew on CD4+ or CD8+ T cells sorted from blood, taken in a trial of the OX40 agonist ivuxolimab. The receptors here all came from an adult with an advanced solid tumor such as melanoma, head and neck, liver or kidney cancer.

This chain joins TRBV2 and TRBJ2-1; a possible D gene is TRBD1 (6 bases). V was clipped by 5 bases and J by 8 bases, with 19 bases between them. The CDR3 extends over 15 amino acids. Germline V gene sequence: CDR1 SNHLY, CDR2 FYNNEI. The CDR3 DNA is TGTGCCAGCAGTATTTGGGCAGGGGATGGCGATGAGCAGTTCTTC. The encoded protein is CASSIWAGDGDEQFF.

This clone was recorded once. This chain uses TRBV19 with TRBJ2-1; TRBD1 matches at 8 bases. Trimming at V came to 4 bases and at J to 4 bases, leaving 9 bases not matched to a gene. Germline-derived CDR1 and CDR2 are LNHDA and SQIVND (reference sequence). The CDR3 is 16 residues long. CDR3 protein: CASSTPGTGVYNEQFF. CDR3 coding DNA: TGTGCCAGTAGTACACCCGGGACAGGAGTTTACAATGAGCAGTTCTTC.

Only a few counts were recorded for this clone. The gene calls are TRBV5-1 and TRBJ1-1, with D unresolved. The germline CDR1 and CDR2 sequences are SGHRS and YFSETQ. The CDR3 has 13 residues. Trimming shortened V by 1 base and J by 0 bases, and 4 bases separated the two germline ends. CDR3 sequence: CASSLYMNTEAFF. DNA of the CDR3: TGCGCCAGCAGCTTGTACATGAACACTGAAGCTTTCTTT.